This T cell receptor beta chain was recovered during a study of T cells in Graves' hyperthyroidism and ophthalmopathy. The CDR3 has 15 amino acids. From germline, CDR1 is SGHTA and CDR2 FQGTGA. General study results and limits: With a median lead of roughly 6.2 months before onset, the model predicted ophthalmopathy.

RNA transcripts yielded amplified TCR beta CDR3 regions. During a first-round RT-PCR of the TCR CDR3, the HTBI primer set was used. TCRdb passed the multiplex PCR reads through MiXCR, listing each CDR3 protein once. The data show hundreds of thousands of distinct CDR3 sequences, with around 20% seen just once and roughly 44% held by the top ten. Graves' hyperthyroidism without ophthalmopathy progression within 18 months was termed stable. Hyperthyroidism was newly diagnosed in patients aged 18 to 65 (duration under 2 months). The PBMCs studied were ones that came from around 10 ml fresh peripheral blood. As concerns this clonotype: Its specificity is unknown. A much larger clone is a single base away; this may be a read error.

This TCR was recovered from a man in his forties with Graves' hyperthyroidism. The V gene is TRBV7-3, the J gene TRBJ2-2, with 8 bases lining up with TRBD1. The sample consisted of blood. The CDR3 loop reads CASIPGQANTGEPFF. The CDR3, as DNA: TGTGCCAGCATCCCGGGACAGGCGAACACCGGGGAGCCGTTTTTT. Based on the CDR3 plus reference TRBV7-3 and TRBJ2-2, the full variable domain is GAGVSQTPSNKVTEKGKYVELRCDPISGHTALYWYRQSLGQGPEFLIYFQGTGAADDSGLPNDRFFAVRPEGSVSTLKIQRTERGDSAVYLCASIPGQANTGEPFFGEGSRLTVL.